This TCR beta chain derives from a study of blood T cell repertoires in COVID-19. As for the study in general: Specimens from acute and convalescent COVID-19 originated in the United States, Italy and Spain. The cDNA or gDNA used as material had been derived from T cells, B-cell-depleted T cells, or PBMCs.

Original data processing: Quantification of nucleated cells was approximated via reference gene primer amplification. The protocol was immunoSEQ multiplex PCR, while the TCRdb copy is restricted to in-frame clones and leaves out a portion. The V and J calls and clone size come from that table; D and trimming were worked out from the DNA. This table has more than 50,000 clones, over 75% appearing once. The CDR3 loop spans 15 amino acids. The germline CDR1 and CDR2 sequences are MNHEY and SVGAGI. V dropped 0 bases and J dropped 3 bases, with 9 bases sitting between them. This receptor was obtained from a human donor in a cohort sampled during active COVID-19. V is TRBV6-5 and J is TRBJ2-1, with D unresolved. The sequencing input was peripheral blood. CDR3 loop: CASSYSSSGYNEQFF. The CDR3 DNA reads TGTGCCAGCAGTTACTCGTCTTCCGGCTACAATGAGCAGTTCTTC.